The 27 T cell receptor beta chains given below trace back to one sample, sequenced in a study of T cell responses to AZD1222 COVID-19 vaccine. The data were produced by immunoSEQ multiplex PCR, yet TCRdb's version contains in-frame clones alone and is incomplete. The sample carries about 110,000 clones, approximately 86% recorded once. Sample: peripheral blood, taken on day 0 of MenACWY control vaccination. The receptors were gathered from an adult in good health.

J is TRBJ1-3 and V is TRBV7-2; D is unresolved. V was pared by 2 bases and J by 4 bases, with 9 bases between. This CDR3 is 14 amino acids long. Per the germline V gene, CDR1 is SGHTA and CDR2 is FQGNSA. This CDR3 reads CASSLSDQGNTIYF. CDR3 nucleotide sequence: TGTGCCAGCAGCTTAAGTGACCAGGGAAACACCATATATTTT.

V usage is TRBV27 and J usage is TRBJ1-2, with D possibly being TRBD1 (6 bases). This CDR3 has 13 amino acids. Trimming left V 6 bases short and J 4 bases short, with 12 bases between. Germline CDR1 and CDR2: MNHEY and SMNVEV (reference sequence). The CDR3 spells CASRADRFYGYTF. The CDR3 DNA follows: TGTGCCAGCAGGGCAGACAGGTTCTATGGCTACACCTTC.

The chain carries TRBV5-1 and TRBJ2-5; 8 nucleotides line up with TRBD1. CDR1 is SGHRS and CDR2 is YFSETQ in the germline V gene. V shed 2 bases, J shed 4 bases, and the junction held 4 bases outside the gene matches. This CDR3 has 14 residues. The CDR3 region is CASSFAGQGETQYF. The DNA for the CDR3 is TGCGCCAGCAGCTTCGCTGGACAGGGAGAGACCCAGTACTTC.

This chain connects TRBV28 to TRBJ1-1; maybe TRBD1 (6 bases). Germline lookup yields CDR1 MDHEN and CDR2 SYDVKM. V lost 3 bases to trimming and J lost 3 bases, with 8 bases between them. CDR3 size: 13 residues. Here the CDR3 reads CASSFPGDTEAFF. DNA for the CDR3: TGTGCCAGCAGTTTTCCAGGGGACACTGAAGCTTTCTTT.

The CDR3 DNA reads TGTGCCAGCAGCTCGCTAGGGGTGGAAGGGGAAGAGACCCAGTACTTC. This translates into CASSSLGVEGEETQYF. This chain connects TRBV7-9 to TRBJ2-5, with D perhaps matching TRBD1 (5 bases). Germline CDR1 reads SEHNR; CDR2 reads FQNEAQ (reference sequence). The CDR3 is 16 amino acids. Trimming shortened V by 4 bases and J by 3 bases, and 18 bases separated the two germline ends.

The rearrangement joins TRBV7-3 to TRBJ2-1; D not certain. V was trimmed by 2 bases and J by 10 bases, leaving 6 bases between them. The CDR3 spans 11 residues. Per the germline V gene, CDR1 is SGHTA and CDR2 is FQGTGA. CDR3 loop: CASSLYEEQFF. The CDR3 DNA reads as TGTGCCAGCAGCTTATATGAAGAGCAGTTCTTC.

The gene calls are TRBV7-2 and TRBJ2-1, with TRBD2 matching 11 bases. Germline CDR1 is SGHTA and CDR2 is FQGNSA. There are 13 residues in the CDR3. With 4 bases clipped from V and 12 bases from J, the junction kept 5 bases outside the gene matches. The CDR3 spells CASSSTSGITQFF. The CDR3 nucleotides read TGTGCCAGCAGCTCGACTAGCGGGATAACGCAGTTCTTC.

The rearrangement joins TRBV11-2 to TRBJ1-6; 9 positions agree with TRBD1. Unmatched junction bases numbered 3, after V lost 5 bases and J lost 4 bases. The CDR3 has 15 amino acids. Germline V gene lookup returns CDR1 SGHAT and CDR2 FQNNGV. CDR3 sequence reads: CASSMGQGYNSPLHF. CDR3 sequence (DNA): TGTGCCAGCAGCATGGGACAGGGATATAATTCACCCCTCCACTTT.

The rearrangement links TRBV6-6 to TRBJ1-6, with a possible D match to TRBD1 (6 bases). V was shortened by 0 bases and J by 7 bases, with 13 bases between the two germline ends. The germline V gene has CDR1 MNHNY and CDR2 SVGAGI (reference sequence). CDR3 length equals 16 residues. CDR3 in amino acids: CASSYSTGQPNSPLHF. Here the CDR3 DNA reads TGTGCCAGCAGTTACTCGACAGGACAACCGAATTCACCCCTCCACTTT.

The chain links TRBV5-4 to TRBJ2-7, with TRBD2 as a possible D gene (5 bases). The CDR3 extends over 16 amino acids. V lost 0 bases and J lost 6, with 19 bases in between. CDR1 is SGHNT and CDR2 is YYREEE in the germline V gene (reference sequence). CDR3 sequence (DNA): TGTGCCAGCAGCTTGGGAGGGCTATCTGCTGTCGGCGAGCAGTACTTC. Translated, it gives CASSLGGLSAVGEQYF.

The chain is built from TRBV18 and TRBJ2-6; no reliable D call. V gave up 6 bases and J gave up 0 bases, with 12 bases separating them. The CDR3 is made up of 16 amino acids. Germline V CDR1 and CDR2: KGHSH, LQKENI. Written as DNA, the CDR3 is TGTGCCAGCTCCCCCATTGGCCACTCTGGGGCCAACGTCCTGACTTTC. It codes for CASSPIGHSGANVLTF. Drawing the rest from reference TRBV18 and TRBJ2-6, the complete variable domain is NAGVMQNPRHLVRRRGQEARLRCSPMKGHSHVYWYRQLPEEGLKFMVYLQKENIIDESGMPKERFSAEFPKEGPSILRIQQVVRGDSAAYFCASSPIGHSGANVLTFGAGSRLTVL.

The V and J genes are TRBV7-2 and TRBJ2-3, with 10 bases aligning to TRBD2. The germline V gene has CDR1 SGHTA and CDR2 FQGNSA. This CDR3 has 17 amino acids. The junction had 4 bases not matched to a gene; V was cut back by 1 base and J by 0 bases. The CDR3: CASSLGIAGGSTDTQYF. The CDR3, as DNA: TGTGCCAGCAGCTTAGGAATAGCGGGGGGCAGCACAGATACGCAGTATTTT.

The CDR3 spells CASSPLTGNTEAFF. CDR3 sequence (DNA): TGCGCCAGCAGCCCCTTGACAGGGAACACTGAAGCTTTCTTT. V is TRBV5-1 and J is TRBJ1-1; TRBD1 might be the D (6 bases). V shed 4 bases and J shed 1 base, with 11 bases lying between them. The CDR3 has 14 amino acids. Germline V gene sequence: CDR1 SGHRS, CDR2 YFSETQ.

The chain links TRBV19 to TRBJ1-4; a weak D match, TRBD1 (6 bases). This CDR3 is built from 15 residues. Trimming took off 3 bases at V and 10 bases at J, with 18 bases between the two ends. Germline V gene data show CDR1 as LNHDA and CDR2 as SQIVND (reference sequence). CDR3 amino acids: CASSISGTSEGKLFF. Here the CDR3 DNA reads TGTGCCAGTAGTATTTCTGGGACAAGTGAGGGAAAACTGTTTTTT.

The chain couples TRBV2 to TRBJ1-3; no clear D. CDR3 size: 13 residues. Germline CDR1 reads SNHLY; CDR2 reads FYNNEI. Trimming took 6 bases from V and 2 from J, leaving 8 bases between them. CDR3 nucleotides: TGTGCCAGCAGCCAGTACCCTGGAAACACCATATATTTT. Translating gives CASSQYPGNTIYF.

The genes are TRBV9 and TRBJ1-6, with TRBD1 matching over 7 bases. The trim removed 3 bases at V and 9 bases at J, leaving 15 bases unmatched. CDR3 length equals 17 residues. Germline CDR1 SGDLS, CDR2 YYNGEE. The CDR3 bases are TGTGCCAGCAGCGCCGCAGTGAACAGGGGAAAGACTTCACCCCTCCACTTT. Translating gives CASSAAVNRGKTSPLHF.

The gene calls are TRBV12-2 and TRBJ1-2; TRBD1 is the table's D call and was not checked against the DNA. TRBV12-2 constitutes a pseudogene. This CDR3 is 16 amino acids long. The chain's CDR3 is CASRFRESYRGYGYTF. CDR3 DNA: TGTGCAAGTCGCTTCCGGGAATCCTACAGGGGCTATGGCTACACCTTC.

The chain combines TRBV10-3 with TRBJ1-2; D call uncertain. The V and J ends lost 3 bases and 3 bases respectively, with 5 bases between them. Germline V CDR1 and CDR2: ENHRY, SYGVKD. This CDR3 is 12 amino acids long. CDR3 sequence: CAISDGDYGYTF. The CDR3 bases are TGTGCCATCAGTGACGGTGACTATGGCTACACCTTC.

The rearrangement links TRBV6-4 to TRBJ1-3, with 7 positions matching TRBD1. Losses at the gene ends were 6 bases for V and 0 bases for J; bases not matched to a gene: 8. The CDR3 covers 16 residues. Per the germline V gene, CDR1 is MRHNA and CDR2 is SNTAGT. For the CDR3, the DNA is TGTGCCAGCAGAAGGGGACAGTCTACCTCTGGAAACACCATATATTTT. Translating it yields CASRRGQSTSGNTIYF.

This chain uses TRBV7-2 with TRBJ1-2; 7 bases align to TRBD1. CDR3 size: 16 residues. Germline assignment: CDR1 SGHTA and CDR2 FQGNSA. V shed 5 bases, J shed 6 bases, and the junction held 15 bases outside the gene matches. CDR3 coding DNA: TGTGCCAGCAGCGCCAGACAGGGCCCCCAAGGAAATGGCTACACCTTC. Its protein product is CASSARQGPQGNGYTF.

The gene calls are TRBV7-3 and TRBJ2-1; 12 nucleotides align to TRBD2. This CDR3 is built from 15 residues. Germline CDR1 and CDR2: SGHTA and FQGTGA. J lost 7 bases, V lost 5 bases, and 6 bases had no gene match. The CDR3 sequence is CASSPMGLAGNEQFF. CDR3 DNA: TGTGCCAGCAGCCCCATGGGACTAGCGGGTAATGAGCAGTTCTTC.

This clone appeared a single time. The chain's CDR3 is CAWGATNEKLFF. CDR3 DNA sequence: TGTGCCTGGGGAGCAACTAATGAAAAACTGTTTTTT. J is TRBJ1-4 and V is TRBV30, with D hard to call. Looked up from germline, CDR1 is GTSNPN and CDR2 is SVGIG (reference sequence). The CDR3 is 12 amino acids. The germline V and J ends were trimmed by 5 bases and 0 bases, with 4 bases remaining between them.

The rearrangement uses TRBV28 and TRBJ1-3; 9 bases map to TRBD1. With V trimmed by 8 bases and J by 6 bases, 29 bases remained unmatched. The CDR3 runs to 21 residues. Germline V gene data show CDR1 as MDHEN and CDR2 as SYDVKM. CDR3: CASYGVSWGLKDRGPENTIYF. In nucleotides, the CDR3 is TGTGCCAGCTACGGCGTTTCGTGGGGTTTAAAGGACAGGGGTCCTGAAAACACCATATATTTT.

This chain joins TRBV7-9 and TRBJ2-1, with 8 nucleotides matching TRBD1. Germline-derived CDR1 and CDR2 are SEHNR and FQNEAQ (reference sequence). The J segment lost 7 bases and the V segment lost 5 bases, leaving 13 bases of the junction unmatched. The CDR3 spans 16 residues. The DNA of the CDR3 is TGTGCCAGCAGCCCGCCCGACAGGGGAGGTAGGAATGAGCAGTTCTTC. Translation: CASSPPDRGGRNEQFF.

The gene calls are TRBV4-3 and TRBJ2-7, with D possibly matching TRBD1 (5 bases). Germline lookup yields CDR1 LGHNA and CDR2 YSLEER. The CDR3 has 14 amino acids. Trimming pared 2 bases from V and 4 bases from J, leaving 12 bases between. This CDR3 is CASSQSQGRYEQYF. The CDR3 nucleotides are TGCGCCAGCAGCCAAAGCCAGGGAAGATACGAGCAGTACTTC.

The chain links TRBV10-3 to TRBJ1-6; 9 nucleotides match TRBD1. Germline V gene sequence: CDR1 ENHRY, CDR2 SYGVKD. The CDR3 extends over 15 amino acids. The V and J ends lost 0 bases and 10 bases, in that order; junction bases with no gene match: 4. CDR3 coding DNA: TGTGCCATCAGTGAGTCAGGGACAGGGAAATCACCCCTCCACTTT. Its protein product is CAISESGTGKSPLHF.

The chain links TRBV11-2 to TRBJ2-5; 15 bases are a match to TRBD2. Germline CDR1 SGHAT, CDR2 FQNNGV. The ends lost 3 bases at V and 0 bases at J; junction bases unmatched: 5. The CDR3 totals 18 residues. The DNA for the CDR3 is TGTGCCAGCAGCTTGGGACTAGCGGGGGGACTGTACCAAGAGACCCAGTACTTC. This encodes CASSLGLAGGLYQETQYF.